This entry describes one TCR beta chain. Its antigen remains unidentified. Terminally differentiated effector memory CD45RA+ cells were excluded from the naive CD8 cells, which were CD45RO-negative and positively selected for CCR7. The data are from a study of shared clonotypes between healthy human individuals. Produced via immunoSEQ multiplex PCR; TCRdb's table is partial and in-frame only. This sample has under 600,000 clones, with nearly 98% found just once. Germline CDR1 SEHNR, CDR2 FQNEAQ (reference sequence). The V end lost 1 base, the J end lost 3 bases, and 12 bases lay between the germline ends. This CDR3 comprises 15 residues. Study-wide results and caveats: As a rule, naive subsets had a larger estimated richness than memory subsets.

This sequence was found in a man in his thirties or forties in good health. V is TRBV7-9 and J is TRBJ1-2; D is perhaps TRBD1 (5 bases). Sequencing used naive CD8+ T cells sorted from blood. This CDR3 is CASSLVERQYYGYTF. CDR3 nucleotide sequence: TGTGCCAGCAGCTTAGTAGAGAGACAGTACTATGGCTACACCTTC.